These T cell receptor beta chains were read from a single sample in a study of PD-L1 blockade in urothelial cancer. Clones were sequenced by immunoSEQ multiplex PCR, and TCRdb holds only the in-frame ones, with some missing. The data hold 70,000 to 95,000 clones, with around 83% observed a single time. Sequencing used PBMCs, obtained around atezolizumab (anti-PD-L1) treatment. The receptors derive from a man in his sixties with urothelial cancer. Each CDR3 is given with its conserved first and last residue. The D gene is left open where the match is weak. A clone size is listed for some rows: how often the clone was seen (once, few, many), or a class if it is expanded.

clone size,V gene,J gene,D gene,CDR3 protein,CDR3 DNA
NA,TRBV7-2,TRBJ2-5,NA,CASSLALQGVTETQYF,TGTGCCAGCAGCTTAGCTCTACAGGGTGTCACCGAGACCCAGTACTTC
NA,TRBV7-2,TRBJ1-2,TRBD1,CASSLSLTTGRGGYTF,TGTGCCAGCAGCTTATCTCTAACGACAGGGAGAGGAGGCTACACCTTC
NA,TRBV5-1,TRBJ2-7,NA,CASSVTPSSYEQYF,TGCGCCAGCAGCGTGACACCCAGCTCCTACGAGCAGTACTTC
NA,TRBV5-5,TRBJ2-4,TRBD1,CASPPGQGQADRNIQYF,TGTGCCAGTCCCCCCGGTCAAGGACAGGCCGATCGGAACATTCAGTACTTC
NA,TRBV6-5,TRBJ1-2,NA,CASSERGRAGGYTF,TGTGCCAGCAGTGAAAGGGGCAGGGCTGGTGGCTACACCTTC
NA,TRBV19,TRBJ2-3,NA,CASKTGLLTDTQYF,TGTGCCAGCAAGACGGGACTGCTTACAGATACGCAGTATTTT
few,TRBV5-1,TRBJ2-2,NA,CASSSQSHGGAGELFF,TGCGCCAGCAGCTCCCAATCACACGGAGGGGCCGGGGAGCTGTTTTTT
NA,TRBV6-6,TRBJ2-3,TRBD2,CASSYRSGGAKDTQYF,TGTGCCAGCAGTTACCGGAGCGGGGGGGCCAAAGATACGCAGTATTTT
NA,TRBV19,TRBJ1-2,TRBD1,CASRIIAGGKGYTF,TGTGCCAGTAGGATAATAGCAGGGGGCAAAGGCTACACCTTC
NA,TRBV6-6,TRBJ1-5,NA,CASRVTGTSNQPQHF,TGTGCCAGCAGAGTCACAGGGACAAGCAATCAGCCCCAGCATTTT
NA,TRBV5-6,TRBJ1-3,TRBD1,CASSWRGTGPSGNTIYF,TGTGCCAGCAGCTGGAGGGGGACAGGTCCCTCTGGAAACACCATATATTTT
once,TRBV18,TRBJ1-3,NA,CASSPEIQGLSGNTIYF,TGTGCCAGCTCACCAGAGATCCAGGGCCTCTCTGGAAACACCATATATTTT
NA,TRBV7-9,TRBJ1-1,NA,CASSLASGGRNTEAFF,TGTGCCAGCAGCTTAGCGTCGGGGGGTAGGAACACTGAAGCTTTCTTT
NA,TRBV7-9,TRBJ1-4,NA,CASSLGGAGNEKLFF,TGTGCCAGCAGCTTAGGCGGGGCCGGGAATGAAAAACTGTTTTTT
NA,TRBV30,TRBJ2-7,TRBD1,CAWGTGGYEQYF,TGTGCCTGGGGGACAGGGGGCTACGAGCAGTACTTC
few,TRBV7-9,TRBJ2-7,NA,CASSSRGANYEQYF,TGTGCCAGCAGTTCCCGGGGGGCCAACTACGAGCAGTACTTC
few,TRBV5-8,TRBJ2-1,TRBD2,CASSLDLAGVGEQFF,TGTGCCAGCAGCTTGGATCTAGCGGGAGTCGGTGAGCAGTTCTTC
NA,TRBV7-9,TRBJ1-1,TRBD1,CASSSVTGATEAFF,TGTGCCAGCAGCTCCGTTACAGGGGCGACTGAAGCTTTCTTT
NA,TRBV28,TRBJ1-4,NA,CASSSLEAATNEKLFF,TGTGCCAGCAGTTCTCTGGAGGCAGCAACTAATGAAAAACTGTTTTTT
NA,TRBV6-5,TRBJ2-5,NA,CASSYEIGGSQTQYF,TGTGCCAGCAGTTACGAAATAGGCGGGTCGCAGACCCAGTACTTC
once,TRBV11-2,TRBJ1-1,NA,CASSLRGTEAFF,TGTGCCAGCAGCTTGCGGGGGACTGAAGCTTTCTTT
NA,TRBV15,TRBJ2-3,NA,CATSREEAGTDTQYF,TGTGCCACCAGCAGAGAGGAGGCTGGCACAGATACGCAGTATTTT
few,TRBV6-5,TRBJ2-3,TRBD2,CASSRLAGGTDTQYF,TGTGCCAGCAGTAGACTAGCGGGTGGCACAGATACGCAGTATTTT
once,TRBV2,TRBJ2-1,TRBD2,CASRSLAGYNEQFF,TGTGCCAGCAGGTCTCTAGCGGGATACAATGAGCAGTTCTTC
NA,TRBV18,TRBJ2-7,NA,CASSPAQGHEQYF,TGTGCCAGCTCACCCGCACAGGGCCACGAGCAGTACTTC
NA,TRBV5-1,TRBJ2-2,NA,CASSFDSGELFF,TGCGCCAGCAGCTTCGACTCCGGGGAGCTGTTTTTT
once,TRBV5-4,TRBJ2-7,TRBD1,CASSPEPDRGYEQYF,TGTGCCAGCAGCCCCGAACCCGACAGGGGGTACGAGCAGTACTTC
once,TRBV10-2,TRBJ1-5,TRBD1,CASRSGQDSNQPQHF,TGCGCCAGCAGGAGCGGACAGGATAGCAATCAGCCCCAGCATTTT
NA,TRBV5-1,TRBJ2-5,TRBD2,CASSTGTSGSLETQYF,TGCGCCAGCAGCACGGGGACTAGCGGGAGCTTGGAGACCCAGTACTTC
NA,TRBV5-4,TRBJ2-1,NA,CASSLGTPHNEQFF,TGTGCCAGCAGCTTGGGGACTCCGCATAATGAGCAGTTCTTC
NA,TRBV19,TRBJ2-1,TRBD2,CASRRGLSGNEQFF,TGTGCCAGTAGGAGGGGACTATCGGGAAATGAGCAGTTCTTC
NA,TRBV6-5,TRBJ1-1,TRBD1,CASSPTGVNTEAFF,TGTGCCAGCAGCCCTACAGGGGTGAACACTGAAGCTTTCTTT
once,TRBV30,TRBJ1-3,NA,CAWSALSGAYF,TGTGCCTGGAGCGCTTTATCGGGTGCTTATTTT
NA,TRBV28,TRBJ1-1,NA,CVSRVSETMNTEAFF,TGTGTCAGCAGGGTTAGCGAAACGATGAACACTGAAGCTTTCTTT
NA,TRBV6-5,TRBJ2-7,TRBD2,CASSKGTSGSYEQYF,TGTGCCAGCAGTAAAGGGACTAGCGGTTCCTACGAGCAGTACTTC
NA,TRBV7-3,TRBJ2-1,TRBD2,CASSLLAGAPGVEQFF,TGTGCCAGCAGCTTGTTAGCGGGGGCCCCGGGTGTTGAGCAGTTCTTC
NA,TRBV6-5,TRBJ2-7,NA,CASSYSQRTAEQYF,TGTGCCAGCAGTTACTCCCAGAGGACAGCCGAGCAGTACTTC
NA,TRBV28,TRBJ2-2,TRBD2,CASVSSGRRGELFF,TGTGCCAGCGTGTCAAGCGGGAGAAGAGGGGAGCTGTTTTTT
once,TRBV5-4,TRBJ2-3,NA,CASSFPGTDTQYF,TGTGCCAGCAGCTTCCCCGGCACAGATACGCAGTATTTT
NA,TRBV25-1,TRBJ1-5,TRBD1,CASSPGTGDQPQHF,TGTGCCAGCAGCCCCGGGACAGGGGATCAGCCCCAGCATTTT